This record covers a single TCR beta chain. Its target is not known. Profiled with immunoSEQ multiplex PCR; TCRdb holds only in-frame clones, not every one. The sample shows some 9,700 clones, approximately 71% of them seen only once. The data originate from a study of neoadjuvant nivolumab and ipilimumab in lung cancer. As for the study in general: Patients got nivolumab 3 mg/kg on days 1, 15 and 29; combination added ipilimumab 1 mg/kg day 1. Study results and caveats: Blood richness before therapy tracked richness in tumors resected after neoadjuvant therapy. Only a small number of samples underwent TCR sequencing. Resected tumors had greater TCR richness and clonality than uninvolved lung.

V was pared by 1 base and J by 12 bases, with 6 bases of the junction left unmatched. The germline V gene encodes CDR1 MGHRA and CDR2 YSYEKL. This CDR3 contains 14 residues. Source: tumor tissue, taken after neoadjuvant nivolumab, alone or with ipilimumab, at or shortly before surgery. The clonotype comes from an adult with non-small cell lung cancer. Some clones in this sample may be carry-over from other donors' samples. V usage is TRBV4-1 and J usage is TRBJ1-6; 7 positions match TRBD1. CDR3 sequence: CASSQGQGGKPLHF. The CDR3 DNA reads as TGCGCCAGCAGCCAAGGGCAGGGGGGAAAACCCCTCCACTTT.